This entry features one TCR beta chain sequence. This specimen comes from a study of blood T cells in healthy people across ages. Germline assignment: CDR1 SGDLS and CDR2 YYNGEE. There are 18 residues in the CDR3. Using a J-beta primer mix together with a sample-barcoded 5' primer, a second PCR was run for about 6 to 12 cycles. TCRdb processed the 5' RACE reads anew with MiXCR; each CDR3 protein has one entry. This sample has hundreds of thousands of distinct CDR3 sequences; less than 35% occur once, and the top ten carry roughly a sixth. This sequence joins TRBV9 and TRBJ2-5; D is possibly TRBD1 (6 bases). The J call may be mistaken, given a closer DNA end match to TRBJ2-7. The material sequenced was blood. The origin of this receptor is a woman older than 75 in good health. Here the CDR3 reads CASSGRQDRDTSSAEQYF. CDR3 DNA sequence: TGTGCCAGCAGCGGTAGACAAGACCGGGACACCAGTTCTGCCGAGCAGTACTTC.